This T cell receptor beta chain was recorded in a study of cytomegalovirus exposure and HLA in healthy donors. From germline, CDR1 is SGHTA and CDR2 FQGTGA. The CDR3 sequence is 13 residues long. V was clipped by 5 bases and J by 7 bases, with 14 bases between them. This PCR relied on a set of 60 Vbeta primers and 13 Jbeta primers. The assay was immunoSEQ multiplex PCR, and TCRdb's table has in-frame clones only and misses some. The sample shows about 100,000 clones, 75% to 85% of them seen only once. This chain connects TRBV7-3 to TRBJ1-2; D not resolved. Sequenced material: PBMCs. The origin of this receptor is a woman in her forties or fifties in good health and CMV-seropositive. CDR3 nucleotides: TGTGCCAGCAGCCCCCATGCCGAGGGTGGCTACACCTTC. Protein product: CASSPHAEGGYTF.